A single sample is the source of the 28 T cell receptor beta chains below, sequenced in a study of cytomegalovirus exposure and HLA in healthy donors. Vbeta (60) and Jbeta (13) primers were used in the PCR. TCRdb keeps only in-frame clones here, not all; method: immunoSEQ multiplex PCR. The sample has about 150,000 clones; 73% are singletons. Sample: PBMCs. The receptors here all came from a woman aged 18-29 years in good health and CMV-seropositive.

The chain is built from TRBV27 and TRBJ2-3; possibly TRBD1 for D (5 bases). The CDR3 is 15 amino acids. The germline V gene encodes CDR1 MNHEY and CDR2 SMNVEV (reference sequence). The ends were cut back, 2 bases at V and 4 bases at J, with 13 bases in the middle. The CDR3 region has the DNA TGTGCCAGCAGTTTAGGGGCCAGGGTGGCAGATACGCAGTATTTT. Encoded protein: CASSLGARVADTQYF.

The chain links TRBV5-5 to TRBJ2-3; 10 bases match TRBD2. With 4 bases clipped from V and 0 bases from J, the junction kept 2 bases outside the gene matches. CDR3 length equals 15 residues. Germline CDR1 reads SGHKS; CDR2 reads YYEKEE (reference sequence). CDR3 nucleotide sequence: TGTGCCAGCAGCCGTAGCGGGGGGAGCACAGATACGCAGTATTTT. Translating gives CASSRSGGSTDTQYF.

The chain recombines TRBV6-6 with TRBJ2-7; a possible D gene is TRBD2 (6 bases). Deletions cut 0 bases from V and 5 bases from J, with 17 bases between. The CDR3 loop spans 16 amino acids. Germline loops: CDR1 MNHNY, CDR2 SVGAGI (reference sequence). CDR3 bases: TGTGCCAGCAGTTACTCGAGTTTGCGGGGAATGGACGAGCAGTACTTC. Residues: CASSYSSLRGMDEQYF.

The chain employs TRBV7-2 and TRBJ2-7; D may be TRBD2 (6 bases). The CDR3 covers 17 residues. Germline V gene lookup returns CDR1 SGHTA and CDR2 FQGNSA. The ends were cut back, 7 bases at V and 3 bases at J, with 25 bases in the middle. CDR3 residues: CASNDVQGRLANYEQYF. As DNA, the CDR3 is TGTGCCAGCAACGACGTCCAAGGTCGGCTAGCGAACTACGAGCAGTACTTC.

The chain combines TRBV2 with TRBJ1-1; D ambiguous. Trimming took off 8 bases at V and 1 base at J, with 11 bases between the two ends. This CDR3 has 13 residues. Per germline, CDR1 SNHLY and CDR2 FYNNEI. CDR3 in amino acids: CASRRDRNTEAFF. CDR3 DNA: TGTGCCAGCCGGCGGGATCGGAACACTGAAGCTTTCTTT.

The gene calls are TRBV6-6 and TRBJ1-6; 9 bases are shared with TRBD1. The trim removed 7 bases at V and 10 bases at J, leaving 8 bases unmatched. The CDR3 consists of 14 residues. CDR1 and CDR2 (germline): MNHNY, SVGAGI (reference sequence). The CDR3 coding sequence is TGTGCCAGCACCCCCCGGACAGGGGTATCACCCCTCCACTTT. Amino acid sequence: CASTPRTGVSPLHF.

V and J are TRBV9 and TRBJ1-1; D is uncertain. Looked up from germline, CDR1 is SGDLS and CDR2 is YYNGEE. Trimming took off 8 bases at V and 0 bases at J, with 11 bases between the two ends. This CDR3 has 13 amino acids. The CDR3 here is CASGGPMNTEAFF. DNA for the CDR3: TGTGCCAGTGGAGGGCCCATGAACACTGAAGCTTTCTTT.

The chain has TRBV9 and TRBJ1-1; 7 bases are a match to TRBD1. Trimming at V came to 4 bases and at J to 0 bases, leaving 6 bases not matched to a gene. The CDR3 is made up of 15 amino acids. Germline V gene lookup returns CDR1 SGDLS and CDR2 YYNGEE. The CDR3 nucleotides are TGTGCCAGCAGCCTATCGACAGGGTTGAACACTGAAGCTTTCTTT. Its translation is CASSLSTGLNTEAFF.

This clone was counted only a few times. The CDR3 spells CASSLEGSTDTQYF. Written as DNA, the CDR3 is TGCGCCAGCAGCTTGGAGGGGAGCACAGATACGCAGTATTTT. The gene calls are TRBV5-1 and TRBJ2-3; TRBD1 might be the D (5 bases). CDR3 length: 14 residues. Trimming left V 0 bases short and J 0 bases short, with 5 bases between. Germline V gene sequence: CDR1 SGHRS, CDR2 YFSETQ.

The genes are TRBV30 and TRBJ1-1; possibly TRBD1 for D (6 bases). V was cut by 2 bases and J by 7 bases, with 14 bases left in between. The CDR3 has 13 residues. Germline V gene data show CDR1 as GTSNPN and CDR2 as SVGIG (reference sequence). The CDR3 nucleotides read TGTGCCTGGAGTAGTCAGGGGCGTTTTGAAGCTTTCTTT. The encoded protein is CAWSSQGRFEAFF.

This clone was seen only a few times. The rearrangement uses TRBV28 and TRBJ2-3; D is uncertain. This CDR3 contains 15 residues. Germline V gene sequence: CDR1 MDHEN, CDR2 SYDVKM. V was trimmed by 5 bases and J by 4 bases, leaving 16 bases between them. CDR3 DNA: TGTGCCAGCAGTCCGCCGACACCGCCCCCAGATACGCAGTATTTT. Translating it yields CASSPPTPPPDTQYF.

The rearrangement joins TRBV30 to TRBJ2-5, with D perhaps TRBD1 (6 bases). Germline V gene lookup returns CDR1 GTSNPN and CDR2 SVGIG (reference sequence). V shed 3 bases and J shed 1 base, with 9 bases lying between them. This CDR3 comprises 13 residues. The CDR3 DNA reads TGTGCCTGGAGGGGACATTCCCAAGAGACCCAGTACTTC. It is translated as CAWRGHSQETQYF.

This chain links TRBV10-1 with TRBJ2-7; weak D call: TRBD1 (6 bases). The CDR3 is 14 amino acids. CDR1 WNHNN and CDR2 SYGVQD come from the germline V gene (reference sequence). V lost 1 base, J lost 2 bases, and 9 bases lay in between. The CDR3 DNA sequence: TGCGCCAGCAGTGAGTTCTACAGGGCCTACGAGCAGTACTTC. Translating gives CASSEFYRAYEQYF.

This clone was seen a single time. The chain combines TRBV7-9 with TRBJ1-4; 8 positions match TRBD1. The CDR3 covers 16 residues. Germline CDR1 SEHNR, CDR2 FQNEAQ (reference sequence). J lost 4 bases, V lost 0 bases, and 4 bases had no gene match. The CDR3 sequence is CASSLARTGGNEKLFF. CDR3 nucleotides: TGTGCCAGCAGCTTAGCGCGAACAGGGGGTAATGAAAAACTGTTTTTT.

The chain recombines TRBV18 with TRBJ1-2, with D perhaps matching TRBD1 (5 bases). V lost 6 bases and J lost 8, with 16 bases in between. Germline lookup yields CDR1 KGHSH and CDR2 LQKENI. CDR3 length: 13 amino acids. The chain's CDR3 is CASSPDRSSGYTF. The CDR3 region has the DNA TGTGCCAGCTCGCCTGACAGATCCAGCGGCTACACCTTC.

CDR3 coding DNA: TGTGCCAGTAGTATTTACAGGAGCTCCTACAATGAGCAGTTCTTC. This translates into CASSIYRSSYNEQFF. The V call is TRBV19, the J call TRBJ2-1, with D possibly TRBD1 on 5 matching bases. Trimming shortened V by 3 bases and J by 0 bases, and 9 bases separated the two germline ends. The CDR3 length is 15 residues. The germline V gene has CDR1 LNHDA and CDR2 SQIVND (reference sequence).

The chain links TRBV19 to TRBJ1-2; D is perhaps TRBD1 (5 bases). V was pared by 7 bases and J by 3 bases, with 18 bases between. The CDR3 spans 15 residues. Germline V gene lookup returns CDR1 LNHDA and CDR2 SQIVND (reference sequence). This CDR3 is CASISRGREDYGYTF. The CDR3 DNA reads as TGTGCCAGTATCTCAAGGGGCAGGGAGGACTATGGCTACACCTTC.

The chain carries TRBV6-1 and TRBJ2-5, with a weak D call TRBD2 (5 bases). Trimming took 6 bases from V and 13 from J, leaving 27 bases between them. The CDR3 has 15 residues. CDR1 is MNHNS and CDR2 is SASEGT in the germline V gene. CDR3 sequence reads: CASSLFGGGGPGRYF. DNA for the CDR3: TGTGCCAGCAGCCTCTTTGGTGGCGGCGGGCCGGGGAGGTACTTC.

This sequence joins TRBV5-1 and TRBJ1-1; TRBD1 is a possible D gene (6 bases). Germline-derived CDR1 and CDR2 are SGHRS and YFSETQ. V dropped 4 bases and J dropped 0 bases, with 13 bases sitting between them. CDR3 length: 15 amino acids. CDR3: CASSQGGSMNTEAFF. CDR3 sequence (DNA): TGCGCCAGCAGCCAAGGGGGTAGCATGAACACTGAAGCTTTCTTT.

The chain recombines TRBV7-9 with TRBJ2-3, with D possibly matching TRBD1 (7 bases). Per germline, CDR1 SEHNR and CDR2 FQNEAQ (reference sequence). V was cut by 1 base and J by 0 bases, with 11 bases left in between. The CDR3 sequence is 16 residues long. The CDR3 region has the DNA TGTGCCAGCAGCTTAGACGCAGGGGGGAGCACAGATACGCAGTATTTT. This codes for CASSLDAGGSTDTQYF.

For this clone: This CDR3 is also generated by other DNA sequences in the sample. This sequence joins TRBV27 and TRBJ2-3; D is perhaps TRBD2 (6 bases). Germline values: CDR1 MNHEY, CDR2 SMNVEV (reference sequence). V dropped 0 bases and J dropped 0 bases, with 13 bases sitting between them. CDR3 length equals 17 residues. DNA of the CDR3: TGTGCCAGCAGTTTATCTTACCGGGAGTCTAGCACAGATACGCAGTATTTT. Its translation is CASSLSYRESSTDTQYF.

V is TRBV10-3 and J is TRBJ1-3; a weak D match, TRBD1 (6 bases). The germline CDR1 and CDR2 sequences are ENHRY and SYGVKD. V dropped 0 bases and J dropped 0 bases, with 12 bases sitting between them. This CDR3 has 17 residues. CDR3 sequence: CAISESDSQSSGNTIYF. The DNA of the CDR3 is TGTGCCATCAGTGAGTCGGACAGTCAAAGCTCTGGAAACACCATATATTTT.

The chain uses TRBV5-1 and TRBJ2-2; D may be TRBD1 (6 bases). CDR3 size: 16 residues. V lost 0 bases to trimming and J lost 0 bases, with 9 bases between them. Germline V gene data show CDR1 as SGHRS and CDR2 as YFSETQ. CDR3 loop: CASSLVWTANTGELFF. The CDR3 DNA reads TGCGCCAGCAGCTTGGTCTGGACAGCGAACACCGGGGAGCTGTTTTTT.

This chain joins TRBV7-3 and TRBJ2-1; D might be TRBD2 (7 bases). V shed 4 bases and J shed 7 bases, with 17 bases lying between them. Germline V gene lookup returns CDR1 SGHTA and CDR2 FQGTGA. The CDR3 covers 15 residues. The CDR3 DNA reads TGTGCCAGCAGCTCTAATGGGGGGGGCCGGAATGAGCAGTTCTTC. Translation gives CASSSNGGGRNEQFF.

The genes are TRBV5-4 and TRBJ2-7, with D uncertain. The CDR3 runs to 12 residues. Germline loops: CDR1 SGHNT, CDR2 YYREEE (reference sequence). V shed 3 bases and J shed 2 bases, with 6 bases lying between them. The CDR3 loop reads CASSSSPYEQYF. The DNA for the CDR3 is TGTGCCAGCAGCTCCTCCCCCTACGAGCAGTACTTC.

The chain uses TRBV19 and TRBJ2-5; D may be TRBD1 (6 bases). The CDR3 totals 15 residues. The V end was cut by 6 bases, the J end by 2 bases, with 16 bases between. Germline V CDR1 and CDR2: LNHDA, SQIVND (reference sequence). The CDR3 nucleotides read TGTGCCAGTAGACCAGGGCAGGGGCAACAAGAGACCCAGTACTTC. It encodes CASRPGQGQQETQYF.

This clone has just a few counts. The chain uses TRBV7-3 and TRBJ2-3, with a weak D call TRBD1 (6 bases). Trimming cost V 4 bases and J 0 bases, with 11 bases left between them. CDR3 length: 15 residues. Germline-derived CDR1 and CDR2 are SGHTA and FQGTGA. CDR3 sequence reads: CASSSQGPSTDTQYF. CDR3 DNA: TGTGCCAGCAGCTCCCAGGGGCCTAGCACAGATACGCAGTATTTT. Combining the CDR3 with reference TRBV7-3 and TRBJ2-3 gives the whole variable domain GAGVSQTPSNKVTEKGKYVELRCDPISGHTALYWYRQSLGQGPEFLIYFQGTGAADDSGLPNDRFFAVRPEGSVSTLKIQRTERGDSAVYLCASSSQGPSTDTQYFGPGTRLTVL.

The genes are TRBV15 and TRBJ1-4, with a possible D match to TRBD1 (6 bases). Germline assignment: CDR1 LNHNV and CDR2 YYDKDF (reference sequence). Trimming took 8 bases from V and 4 from J, leaving 11 bases between them. The CDR3 has 13 residues. The CDR3 region is CATGTYDNEKLFF. In DNA, the CDR3 is TGTGCCACCGGGACATATGATAATGAAAAACTGTTTTTT.